This TCR beta chain was retrieved from a study of metastatic and nonmetastatic thyroid tumors. About the research overall: Comparison of repertoires was carried out across blood and tumor or nodule tissue from malignant and benign thyroid patients.

Comments on this clone: No antigen is known for it.

Trimming took off 2 bases at V and 6 bases at J, with 12 bases between the two ends. The germline CDR1 and CDR2 sequences are SGHAT and FQDESV (reference sequence). The CDR3 spans 14 residues. General study points: Malignant thyroid tumors reportedly exceeded benign nodules significantly in TCR beta diversity, with the difference appearing in blood and tumor.

As processed by the authors: A papillary thyroid cancer distant-metastasis classifier was built from CDR3 differences across clinicopathological groups. TCRdb re-analyzed the PCR reads using MiXCR. These V and J calls derive from TCRdb rather than the authors' analysis. This sample has fewer than 18,000 clones, with 24% found just once. Among the patients, none had received any treatment before thyroid surgery. The specimen was tumor tissue. The rearrangement joins TRBV11-1 to TRBJ2-3; D not certain. This receptor was obtained from a female donor with papillary thyroid cancer or a benign thyroid nodule (not recorded which). Some clones in this sample may be carry-over from other donors' samples. Here the CDR3 DNA reads TGTGCCAGCAGCTTAAGGCCCACAACGGATACGCAGTATTTT. The encoded protein is CASSLRPTTDTQYF.